This entry lists 20 T cell receptor beta chains sequenced from one sample in a study of blood T cells in healthy people across ages. Through a sample-barcoded 5' primer and a J-beta primer mix, a second PCR was run for roughly 6 to 11 cycles. TCRdb reprocessed the 5' RACE reads via MiXCR and lists one record per CDR3 protein. This sample has about 1.6 million distinct CDR3 sequences, with 30% to 35% found just once. Input material: blood. These receptors all come from a woman between 25 and 40 years old in good health.

V usage is TRBV28 and J usage is TRBJ2-7; D is unclear. V was shortened by 8 bases and J by 6 bases, with 17 bases between the two germline ends. CDR1 and CDR2 (germline): MDHEN, SYDVKM. The CDR3 extends over 13 amino acids. Written as DNA, the CDR3 is TGTGCCAGCGGTTCTCCTCTGAGCAGCGAGCAGTACTTC. Protein sequence: CASGSPLSSEQYF.

This clonotype has more than one count but fewer than ten. The chain recombines TRBV5-4 with TRBJ1-1, with TRBD1 as a possible D gene (6 bases). The germline V and J ends were trimmed by 7 bases and 4 bases, with 17 bases remaining between them. The germline gives CDR1 SGHNT, CDR2 YYREEE (reference sequence). CDR3 length equals 14 residues. CDR3 sequence reads: CASHIGGRGTEAFF. DNA of the CDR3: TGTGCCAGCCATATCGGGGGGCGAGGCACTGAAGCTTTCTTT.

This clonotype appeared a few times. The chain joins TRBV18 to TRBJ2-6; D uncertain. The CDR3 covers 17 residues. Looked up from germline, CDR1 is KGHSH and CDR2 is LQKENI. V dropped 5 bases and J dropped 2 bases, with 16 bases sitting between them. The CDR3 spells CASSDRRIRAGANVLTF. CDR3 DNA: TGTGCCAGCTCAGACCGACGGATAAGGGCTGGGGCCAACGTCCTGACTTTC.

This clonotype was counted between two and nine times. The V and J genes are TRBV4-1 and TRBJ2-3, with TRBD2 matching over 11 bases. After removal of 2 bases from V and 9 bases from J, the junction contained 7 bases not matched to a gene. Germline-derived CDR1 and CDR2 are MGHRA and YSYEKL. CDR3 size: 15 residues. The CDR3 coding sequence is TGCGCCAGCAGCCAACCCGGGACTAGCGGTTTAACGCAGTATTTT. Translation gives CASSQPGTSGLTQYF.

In regard to this clonotype: A junction end diverges from the germline sequence, so it may reflect a read error. The chain carries TRBV11-3 and TRBJ2-1; D ambiguous. The CDR3 runs 13 residues. CDR1 and CDR2 (germline): SGHNT, YENEEA. The CDR3 sequence: CASSLGDYNERFF. The CDR3 DNA is TGTGCCAGCAGCTTAGGGGATTACAATGAGCGGTTCTTC.

This chain connects TRBV27 to TRBJ2-2; 7 bases match TRBD2. CDR1 is MNHEY, CDR2 SMNVEV, per germline (reference sequence). With V trimmed by 3 bases and J by 3 bases, 10 bases remained unmatched. CDR3 length: 17 residues. CDR3 nucleotides: TGTGCCAGCAGTTTCCTACGGGGGACTACGTACACCGGGGAGCTGTTTTTT. This sequence encodes CASSFLRGTTYTGELFF.

This clonotype was observed many times. The chain couples TRBV4-1 to TRBJ2-7; 9 bases fit TRBD2. V dropped 0 bases and J dropped 0; count of bases not matched to a gene: 3. The CDR3 is made up of 16 amino acids. Germline assignment: CDR1 MGHRA and CDR2 YSYEKL. The CDR3 loop reads CASSQDRTSASYEQYF. CDR3 sequence (DNA): TGCGCCAGCAGCCAAGACAGGACTAGCGCCTCCTACGAGCAGTACTTC.

The rearrangement uses TRBV20-1 and TRBJ2-1; TRBD2 matches 14 bases. The CDR3 sequence is 12 residues long. After removal of 7 bases from V and 10 bases from J, the junction contained 3 bases not matched to a gene. Germline-derived CDR1 and CDR2 are DFQATT and SNEGSKA (reference sequence). This chain's CDR3 is CSVGTSGGEQFF. The CDR3 region has the DNA TGCAGTGTAGGGACTAGCGGGGGCGAGCAGTTCTTC.

This clonotype was seen a few times. This rearrangement joins TRBV20-1 to TRBJ2-5; the D is unclear. The CDR3 contains 16 residues. V lost 3 bases and J lost 1, with 18 bases in between. Looked up from germline, CDR1 is DFQATT and CDR2 is SNEGSKA (reference sequence). As DNA, the CDR3 is TGCAGTGCTAGCCCCGCCCTAGAGTGGGTCCAAGAGACCCAGTACTTC. Translation gives CSASPALEWVQETQYF.

This clonotype was seen repeatedly, ten times or more. This chain connects TRBV4-1 to TRBJ2-1; 8 bases are a match to TRBD2. Germline V CDR1 and CDR2: MGHRA, YSYEKL. J was trimmed by 4 bases and V by 4 bases; bases with no gene match: 6. This CDR3 contains 15 residues. CDR3 in DNA: TGCGCCAGCAGCCCCCGTAGCGGGACTTACAATGAGCAGTTCTTC. It codes for CASSPRSGTYNEQFF.

The rearrangement joins TRBV6-1 to TRBJ2-5, with 7 bases that match TRBD1. The assigned J gene may be wrong: the sequence end matches TRBJ2-1 better. This CDR3 is 16 amino acids long. Per the germline V gene, CDR1 is MNHNS and CDR2 is SASEGT. In DNA form, the CDR3 reads TGTGCCAGCAGTGAGGGGTTACGACAGGGACAAGAGACCCAGTTCTTC. It codes for CASSEGLRQGQETQFF.

This clonotype was counted ten times or more. This rearrangement joins TRBV9 to TRBJ2-1; 8 nucleotides line up with TRBD2. With V trimmed by 2 bases and J by 6 bases, 25 bases remained unmatched. The germline gives CDR1 SGDLS, CDR2 YYNGEE. The CDR3 extends over 21 amino acids. For the CDR3, the DNA is TGTGCCAGCAGCGTCCCACGGGAGGGTTGGGAGTTGACGAGCGGGGGCAATGAGCAGTTCTTC. Its translation is CASSVPREGWELTSGGNEQFF.

This clonotype was recorded a few times. V usage is TRBV20-1 and J usage is TRBJ2-7; 8 positions match TRBD2. Unmatched junction bases numbered 12, after V lost 5 bases and J lost 6 bases. This CDR3 spans 14 amino acids. Germline values: CDR1 DFQATT, CDR2 SNEGSKA (reference sequence). The CDR3 loop reads CSAPVGLAGLEQYF. In DNA form, the CDR3 reads TGCAGTGCTCCGGTGGGGCTAGCGGGCCTCGAGCAGTACTTC.

This clonotype has just a few counts. The chain is built from TRBV5-6 and TRBJ2-2; D is uncertain. CDR1 is SGHDT, CDR2 YYEEEE, per germline. The CDR3 contains 16 residues. V gave up 1 base and J gave up 0 bases, with 10 bases separating them. The CDR3 DNA is TGTGCCAGCAGCTTGCGCGACAAGGCGAACACCGGGGAGCTGTTTTTT. Translation: CASSLRDKANTGELFF.

The chain combines TRBV3-1 with TRBJ2-2; no reliable D call. CDR3 length equals 13 residues. V lost 6 bases, J lost 0 bases, and 5 bases lay in between. Germline V CDR1 and CDR2: LGHDT, YNNKEL (reference sequence). In nucleotides, the CDR3 is TGTGCCAGCAGGTCATCGAACACCGGGGAGCTGTTTTTT. Its translation: CASRSSNTGELFF. Drawing the rest from reference TRBV3-1 and TRBJ2-2, the complete variable domain is DTAVSQTPKYLVTQMGNDKSIKCEQNLGHDTMYWYKQDSKKFLKIMFSYNNKELIINETVPNRFSPKSPDKAHLNLHINSLELGDSAVYFCASRSSNTGELFFGEGSRLTVL.

The V and J genes are TRBV29-1 and TRBJ2-6; possibly TRBD1 for D (5 bases). This CDR3 region has 15 residues. Trimming removed 5 bases at V and 0 bases at J, with 11 bases between. The germline CDR1 and CDR2 sequences are SQVTM and ANQGSEA. CDR3 coding DNA: TGCAGCGTTAGGGGTGCAACCTCTGGGGCCAACGTCCTGACTTTC. Amino acids: CSVRGATSGANVLTF.

The chain links TRBV5-1 to TRBJ1-1; 9 bases are a match to TRBD1. In germline, CDR1 is SGHRS, CDR2 YFSETQ. With V trimmed by 0 bases and J by 2 bases, 5 bases remained unmatched. The CDR3 is 16 residues long. The CDR3 DNA follows: TGCGCCAGCAGCTTGGGACAGGGGGATACCAACACTGAAGCTTTCTTT. It encodes CASSLGQGDTNTEAFF.

In its sample, this clonotype was seen a few times. The chain has TRBV2 and TRBJ2-7, with unresolved D. Trimming left V 1 base short and J 4 bases short, with 14 bases between. CDR3 length: 15 amino acids. Germline assignment: CDR1 SNHLY and CDR2 FYNNEI. This CDR3 reads CASSEGGAIFYEQYF. The CDR3 DNA is TGTGCCAGCAGTGAAGGAGGAGCTATTTTTTACGAGCAGTACTTC.

Details on this clonotype: A read error may produce the germline difference seen at one junction end. The V and J genes are TRBV2 and TRBJ2-1; 8 bases match TRBD2. Germline-derived CDR1 and CDR2 are SNHLY and FYNNEI. The CDR3 has 13 amino acids. CDR3: CASNGLAGNGQFF. DNA of the CDR3: TGTGCCAGCAACGGACTAGCTGGAAATGGGCAGTTCTTC.

In its sample, this clonotype was seen a few times. The chain uses TRBV2 and TRBJ1-4; 8 bases match TRBD1. From germline, CDR1 is SNHLY and CDR2 FYNNEI. The CDR3 length is 12 residues. V lost 6 bases to trimming and J lost 12 bases; unmatched junction nucleotides: 6. The CDR3 reads CASSATGAELFF. The CDR3 nucleotides are TGTGCCAGCAGCGCGACAGGGGCAGAACTGTTTTTT.